This TCR beta chain was sequenced for a study of PD-L1 blockade in urothelial cancer. Study in general: About 90% of the roughly 29 patients were men who had bladder-origin urothelial cancer. Blood samples had a median of 141,255 T cells, roughly 83,000 unique TCRs, and clonality approximately 0.085.

Method: immunoSEQ multiplex PCR; TCRdb's copy keeps in-frame clones and lacks some. The sample includes 50,000 or so clones, around 85% of them seen just once. Study-wide findings and caveats: Durable-benefit patients showed greater tumor-associated blood clone expansion at 3 weeks. Below-median TCR clonality that was measured in pretreatment blood predicted better survival.

In the case of this clone: Its antigen is unknown.

Trimming left V 5 bases short and J 10 bases short, with 12 bases between. The CDR3 is made up of 13 amino acids. The V gene's germline CDR1 is SGHAT and CDR2 FQNNGV. The sample's time point: peripheral blood 6 weeks after treatment start. The genes are TRBV11-2 and TRBJ1-6; D unclear. The sequencing used PBMCs, collected around atezolizumab (anti-PD-L1) treatment. The source is a man aged 60 to 69 with urothelial cancer. In DNA form, the CDR3 reads TGTGCCAGCAGCCGGGCTGCGGGGTCACCCCTCCACTTT. It encodes CASSRAAGSPLHF.